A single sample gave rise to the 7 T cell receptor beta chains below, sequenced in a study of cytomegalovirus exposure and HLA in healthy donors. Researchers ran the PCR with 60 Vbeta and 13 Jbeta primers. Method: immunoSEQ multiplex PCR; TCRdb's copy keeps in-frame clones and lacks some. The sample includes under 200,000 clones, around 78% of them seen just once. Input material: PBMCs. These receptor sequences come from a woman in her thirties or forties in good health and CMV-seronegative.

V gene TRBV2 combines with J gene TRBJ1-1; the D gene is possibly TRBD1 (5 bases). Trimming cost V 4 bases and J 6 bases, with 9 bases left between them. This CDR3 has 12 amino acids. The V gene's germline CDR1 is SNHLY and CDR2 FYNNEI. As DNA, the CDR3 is TGTGCCAGCAGTGGTCAGGGCGCTGAAGCTTTCTTT. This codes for CASSGQGAEAFF. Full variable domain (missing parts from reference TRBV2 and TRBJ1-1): EPEVTQTPSHQVTQMGQEVILRCVPISNHLYFYWYRQILGQKVEFLVSFYNNEISEKSEIFDDQFSVERPDGSNFTLKIRSTKLEDSAMYFCASSGQGAEAFFGQGTRLTVV.

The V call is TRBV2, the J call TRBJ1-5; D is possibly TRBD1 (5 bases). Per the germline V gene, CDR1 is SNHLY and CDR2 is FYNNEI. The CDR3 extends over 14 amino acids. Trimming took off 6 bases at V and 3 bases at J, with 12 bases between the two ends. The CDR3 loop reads CASSGDSYNQPQHF. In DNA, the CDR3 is TGTGCCAGCAGCGGCGACAGTTACAATCAGCCCCAGCATTTT. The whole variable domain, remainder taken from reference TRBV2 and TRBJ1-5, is EPEVTQTPSHQVTQMGQEVILRCVPISNHLYFYWYRQILGQKVEFLVSFYNNEISEKSEIFDDQFSVERPDGSNFTLKIRSTKLEDSAMYFCASSGDSYNQPQHFGDGTRLSIL.

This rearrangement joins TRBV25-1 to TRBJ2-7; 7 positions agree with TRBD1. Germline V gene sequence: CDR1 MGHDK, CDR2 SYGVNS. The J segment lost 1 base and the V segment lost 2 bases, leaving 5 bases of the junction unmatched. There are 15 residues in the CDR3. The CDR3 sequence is CASSEERDSSYEQYF. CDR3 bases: TGTGCCAGCAGTGAAGAGAGGGACAGTTCCTACGAGCAGTACTTC.

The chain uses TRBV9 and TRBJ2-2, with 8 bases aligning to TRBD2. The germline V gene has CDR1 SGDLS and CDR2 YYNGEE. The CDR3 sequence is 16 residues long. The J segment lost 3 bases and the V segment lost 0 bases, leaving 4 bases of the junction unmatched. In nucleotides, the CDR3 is TGTGCCAGCAGCGTAGGGCGGGGGGACTACACCGGGGAGCTGTTTTTT. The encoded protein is CASSVGRGDYTGELFF.

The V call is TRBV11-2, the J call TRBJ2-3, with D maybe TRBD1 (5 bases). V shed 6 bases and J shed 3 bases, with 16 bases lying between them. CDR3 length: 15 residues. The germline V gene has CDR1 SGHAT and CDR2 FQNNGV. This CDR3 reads CASSQEGVYTDTQYF. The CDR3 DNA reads TGTGCCAGCAGTCAAGAAGGGGTCTATACAGATACGCAGTATTTT.

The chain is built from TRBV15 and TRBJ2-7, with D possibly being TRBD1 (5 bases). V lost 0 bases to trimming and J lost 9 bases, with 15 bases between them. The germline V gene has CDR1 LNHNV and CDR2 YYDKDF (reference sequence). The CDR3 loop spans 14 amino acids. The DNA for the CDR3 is TGTGCCACCAGCAGAGATACAGGTTCAGGGCGGCAGTACTTC. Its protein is CATSRDTGSGRQYF.

The CDR3, as DNA: TGCGCCAGCAGCCGGCCGGGAAGTGGCGGGATGAACACTGAAGCTTTCTTT. The encoded protein is CASSRPGSGGMNTEAFF. The gene calls are TRBV5-1 and TRBJ1-1, with unresolved D. The CDR3 consists of 17 residues. CDR1 and CDR2 (germline): SGHRS, YFSETQ. V was cut by 4 bases and J by 0 bases, with 19 bases left in between.